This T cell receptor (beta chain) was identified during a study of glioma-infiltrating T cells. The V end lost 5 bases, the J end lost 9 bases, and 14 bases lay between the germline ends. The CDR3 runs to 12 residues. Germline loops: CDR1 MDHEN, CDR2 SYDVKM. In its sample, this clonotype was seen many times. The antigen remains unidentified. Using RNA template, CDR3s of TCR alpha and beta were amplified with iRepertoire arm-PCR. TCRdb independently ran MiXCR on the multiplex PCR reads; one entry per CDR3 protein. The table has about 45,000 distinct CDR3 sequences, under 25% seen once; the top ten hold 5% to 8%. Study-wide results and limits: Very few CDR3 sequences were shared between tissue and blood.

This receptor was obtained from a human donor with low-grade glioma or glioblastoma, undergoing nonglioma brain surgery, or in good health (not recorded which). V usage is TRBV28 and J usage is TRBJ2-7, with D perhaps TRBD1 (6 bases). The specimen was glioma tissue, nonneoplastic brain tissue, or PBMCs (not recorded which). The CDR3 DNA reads TGTGCCAGCAGTCTTCGACAGGCGCGGCAGTACTTC. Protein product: CASSLRQARQYF.